The 27 T cell receptor beta chains presented below share a single source sample, sequenced in a study of CD8+ T cells in alopecia areata. Reverse transcription of extracted RNA yielded cDNA, which provided the sequencing template. The assay was immunoSEQ multiplex PCR, and TCRdb's table has in-frame clones only and misses some. The profile shows some 110,000 clones, 35% to 45% of them singletons. The sequenced material came from CD4+ T cells sorted from blood. These receptors all come from a human donor with alopecia areata.

The gene calls are TRBV28 and TRBJ2-3, with D unresolved. The CDR3 extends over 12 amino acids. CDR1 is MDHEN and CDR2 is SYDVKM in the germline V gene. V was shortened by 5 bases and J by 2 bases, with 5 bases between the two germline ends. CDR3 protein: CASSLDTDTQYF. CDR3 DNA: TGTGCCAGCAGTCTAGACACAGATACGCAGTATTTT.

The chain combines TRBV5-1 with TRBJ2-7; no clear D gene. CDR3 length equals 15 residues. Germline V gene lookup returns CDR1 SGHRS and CDR2 YFSETQ. Trimming pared 0 bases from V and 3 bases from J, leaving 13 bases between. As DNA, the CDR3 is TGCGCCAGCAGCTTGGAACCACTCTCCGGCTACGAGCAGTACTTC. Translating gives CASSLEPLSGYEQYF.

The chain recombines TRBV5-1 with TRBJ2-1; D not certain. This CDR3 comprises 15 residues. Germline CDR1 is SGHRS and CDR2 is YFSETQ. The V gene lost 2 bases and the J gene lost 0 bases, with 9 bases spanning the gap. The CDR3 protein is CASSFGSPSYNEQFF. In nucleotides, the CDR3 is TGCGCCAGCAGCTTCGGAAGTCCCTCCTACAATGAGCAGTTCTTC.

This clone was seen more than once but under ten times. The V call is TRBV19, the J call TRBJ2-7; perhaps TRBD2 as D (6 bases). The V end lost 3 bases, the J end lost 4 bases, and 13 bases lay between the germline ends. This CDR3 has 14 residues. Germline V gene lookup returns CDR1 LNHDA and CDR2 SQIVND (reference sequence). CDR3 in amino acids: CASSIRGGQYEQYF. CDR3 nucleotide sequence: TGTGCCAGTAGTATTAGGGGAGGCCAATACGAGCAGTACTTC. The variable domain in full, with the rest retrieved from reference TRBV19 and TRBJ2-7, is DGGITQSPKYLFRKEGQNVTLSCEQNLNHDAMYWYRQDPGQGLRLIYYSQIVNDFQKGDIAEGYSVSREKKESFPLTVTSAQKNPTAFYLCASSIRGGQYEQYFGPGTRLTVT.

This chain uses TRBV4-1 with TRBJ2-5, with D hard to call. This CDR3 is built from 11 residues. With 3 bases removed from V and 5 bases from J, the gap between germline ends came to 4 bases. Germline loops: CDR1 MGHRA, CDR2 YSYEKL. The CDR3 is CASSQEETQYF. DNA of the CDR3: TGCGCCAGCAGCCAGGAGGAGACCCAGTACTTC.

This clone was found a few times. The J gene is TRBJ2-7, the V gene TRBV28, with 12 bases aligning to TRBD2. Germline V lookup: CDR1 MDHEN, CDR2 SYDVKM. This CDR3 region has 21 residues. With 4 bases clipped from V and 1 base from J, the junction kept 20 bases outside the gene matches. CDR3 sequence (DNA): TGTGCCAGCAGTTCCCAGGGGTTCCGAACTAGCGGGAGGACGTGGTCCTACGAGCAGTACTTC. It yields the protein CASSSQGFRTSGRTWSYEQYF.

The V call is TRBV5-1, the J call TRBJ2-3; D ambiguous. Germline V gene sequence: CDR1 SGHRS, CDR2 YFSETQ. The CDR3 is 13 residues long. V lost 4 bases and J 0 bases, leaving 6 bases between the germline ends. CDR3: CASSTGSTDTQYF. For the CDR3, the DNA is TGCGCCAGCAGCACCGGGAGCACAGATACGCAGTATTTT.

The chain uses TRBV5-1 and TRBJ2-4; D is tentatively TRBD1 or TRBD2 (5 bases each). The germline gives CDR1 SGHRS, CDR2 YFSETQ. This CDR3 region has 16 residues. The V end was cut by 0 bases, the J end by 2 bases, with 12 bases between. The CDR3 bases are TGCGCCAGCAGCTTGGGAGGGGTTGTACCCAAAAACATTCAGTACTTC. The encoded protein is CASSLGGVVPKNIQYF. The full variable domain, with the rest looked up from reference TRBV5-1 and TRBJ2-4, is KAGVTQTPRYLIKTRGQQVTLSCSPISGHRSVSWYQQTPGQGLQFLFEYFSETQRNKGNFPGRFSGRQFSNSRSEMNVSTLELGDSALYLCASSLGGVVPKNIQYFGAGTRLSVL.

V gene TRBV2 combines with J gene TRBJ2-2; D gene uncertain. This CDR3 has 13 residues. The germline V and J ends were trimmed by 6 bases and 1 base, with 6 bases remaining between them. Germline V gene lookup returns CDR1 SNHLY and CDR2 FYNNEI. The CDR3 DNA is TGTGCCAGCAGGGCACTGAACACCGGGGAGCTGTTTTTT. It yields the protein CASRALNTGELFF.

This clone was observed a handful of times. J is TRBJ2-5 and V is TRBV25-1; TRBD2 matches 11 bases. CDR3 size: 17 residues. V was clipped by 1 base and J by 5 bases; unmatched bases: 9. The V gene's germline CDR1 is MGHDK and CDR2 SYGVNS. CDR3 residues: CASSESGSGGARETQYF. CDR3 nucleotides: TGTGCCAGCAGTGAATCGGGTAGCGGGGGGGCCCGGGAGACCCAGTACTTC.

The rearrangement links TRBV10-3 to TRBJ2-7; possible D gene TRBD2, 6 bases. V was shortened by 9 bases and J by 5 bases, with 11 bases between the two germline ends. This CDR3 is built from 11 residues. The germline CDR1 and CDR2 sequences are ENHRY and SYGVKD. CDR3 loop: CAMGGENEQYF. In DNA, the CDR3 is TGTGCCATGGGAGGTGAAAACGAGCAGTACTTC.

This chain links TRBV29-1 with TRBJ1-5, with 8 nucleotides matching TRBD1. This CDR3 has 14 residues. The trim removed 4 bases at V and 0 bases at J, leaving 2 bases unmatched. Germline-derived CDR1 and CDR2 are SQVTM and ANQGSEA. This CDR3 reads CSVATGASNQPQHF. The CDR3 bases are TGCAGCGTTGCGACAGGGGCTAGCAATCAGCCCCAGCATTTT.

The rearrangement uses TRBV4-3 and TRBJ2-2; perhaps TRBD2 as D (5 bases). Germline V gene sequence: CDR1 LGHNA, CDR2 YSLEER. The CDR3 extends over 17 amino acids. V was pared by 0 bases and J by 5 bases, with 16 bases between. CDR3 DNA sequence: TGCGCCAGCAGCCAAGATATAGCCGGGTGGAGGACCGGGGAGCTGTTTTTT. Amino acids: CASSQDIAGWRTGELFF.

The V gene is TRBV11-2, the J gene TRBJ2-1; perhaps TRBD1 as D (6 bases). V lost 7 bases and J lost 6, with 16 bases in between. This CDR3 is 14 amino acids long. The germline CDR1 and CDR2 sequences are SGHAT and FQNNGV. The CDR3 sequence: CASTTGFPRNEQFF. The DNA of the CDR3 is TGTGCCAGCACCACAGGGTTTCCCCGCAATGAGCAGTTCTTC.

The chain is built from TRBV5-4 and TRBJ2-2; D tentatively reads TRBD1 or TRBD2 (5 bases each). Trimming took off 0 bases at V and 7 bases at J, with 10 bases between the two ends. The CDR3 runs to 14 residues. CDR1 and CDR2 (germline): SGHNT, YYREEE (reference sequence). CDR3 amino acids: CASSLGGVRGELFF. Here the CDR3 DNA reads TGTGCCAGCAGCTTGGGAGGGGTTCGCGGGGAGCTGTTTTTT. Variable domain in full (rest from reference TRBV5-4 and TRBJ2-2): ETGVTQSPTHLIKTRGQQVTLRCSSQSGHNTVSWYQQALGQGPQFIFQYYREEENGRGNFPPRFSGLQFPNYSSELNVNALELDDSALYLCASSLGGVRGELFFGEGSRLTVL.

The sample holds a few counts of this clone. The gene calls are TRBV4-3 and TRBJ1-4; no reliable D call. CDR1 and CDR2 from the germline V gene are LGHNA and YSLEER. V was shortened by 0 bases and J by 8 bases, with 13 bases between the two germline ends. This CDR3 spans 15 amino acids. The CDR3 nucleotides read TGCGCCAGCAGCCAAGAAGTCGGGGTGGGGGAAAAACTGTTTTTT. Translating it yields CASSQEVGVGEKLFF.

The chain uses TRBV30 and TRBJ2-7, with D unresolved. The CDR3 runs 11 residues. Trimming shortened V by 3 bases and J by 6 bases, and 9 bases separated the two germline ends. Germline V gene sequence: CDR1 GTSNPN, CDR2 SVGIG (reference sequence). The CDR3 protein is CAWRTAVEQYF. Written as DNA, the CDR3 is TGTGCCTGGAGGACCGCAGTCGAGCAGTACTTC.

The chain carries TRBV5-4 and TRBJ1-2; no clear D. CDR3 length: 14 residues. V lost 0 bases, J lost 5 bases, and 11 bases lay in between. Per the germline V gene, CDR1 is SGHNT and CDR2 is YYREEE (reference sequence). This chain's CDR3 is CASSLVNGPYGYTF. For the CDR3, the DNA is TGTGCCAGCAGCTTGGTGAACGGCCCATATGGCTACACCTTC.

The V and J genes are TRBV6-5 and TRBJ2-7; D possibly uses TRBD1 or TRBD2 (5 bases each). Germline V gives CDR1 MNHEY, CDR2 SVGAGI. The CDR3 runs 11 residues. Trimming stripped 6 bases from V and 4 bases from J, with 7 bases between. CDR3: CASSGAYEQYF. Written as DNA, the CDR3 is TGTGCCAGCAGCGGGGCTTACGAGCAGTACTTC.

The rearrangement links TRBV14 to TRBJ2-1, with 9 nucleotides matching TRBD1. Germline CDR1 and CDR2: SGHDN and FVKESK. CDR3 length equals 15 residues. V shed 3 bases, J shed 9 bases, and the junction held 9 bases outside the gene matches. CDR3 amino acids: CASSQLSGTGIEQFF. The CDR3 region has the DNA TGTGCCAGCAGCCAGCTTTCCGGGACAGGGATTGAGCAGTTCTTC.

This rearrangement joins TRBV5-4 to TRBJ2-5; the match to TRBD1 covers 8 bases. The CDR3 consists of 14 residues. V was clipped by 0 bases and J by 5 bases; unmatched bases: 3. Germline-derived CDR1 and CDR2 are SGHNT and YYREEE (reference sequence). The CDR3, as DNA: TGTGCCAGCAGCTTGGGGACAGGGATCGAGACCCAGTACTTC. As protein: CASSLGTGIETQYF.

The CDR3 here is CASSQASGVQQTQYF. CDR3 nucleotide sequence: TGCGCCAGCAGCCAAGCCTCTGGAGTCCAGCAGACCCAGTACTTC. V and J are TRBV4-1 and TRBJ2-5; D call uncertain. V was clipped by 1 base and J by 6 bases, with 15 bases between them. The CDR3 spans 15 residues. Germline loops: CDR1 MGHRA, CDR2 YSYEKL.

The chain is built from TRBV29-1 and TRBJ1-2, with D maybe TRBD1 (6 bases). Trimming stripped 4 bases from V and 10 bases from J, with 19 bases between. Germline V CDR1 and CDR2: SQVTM, ANQGSEA. This CDR3 comprises 13 residues. CDR3 DNA: TGCAGCGTTGGGGGGGCGCAGGGAAAGGACTACACCTTC. It encodes CSVGGAQGKDYTF.

This clone was detected a few times. The rearrangement uses TRBV7-9 and TRBJ2-5; D gene ambiguous. The CDR3 extends over 13 amino acids. Germline CDR1 is SEHNR and CDR2 is FQNEAQ (reference sequence). V dropped 5 bases and J dropped 5 bases, with 12 bases sitting between them. In DNA, the CDR3 is TGTGCCAGCAGCACGATGGGTTGGGAGACCCAGTACTTC. Protein sequence: CASSTMGWETQYF.

This chain joins TRBV28 and TRBJ1-1; possibly TRBD1 for D (6 bases). The CDR3 sequence is 14 residues long. Germline CDR1 reads MDHEN; CDR2 reads SYDVKM. Between the trimmed V and J ends, which lost 6 bases and 0 bases, there was a span of 11 bases. The chain's CDR3 is CASRPGQLNTEAFF. As DNA, the CDR3 is TGTGCCAGCAGACCAGGACAGCTGAACACTGAAGCTTTCTTT.

This rearrangement joins TRBV29-1 to TRBJ2-7, with D maybe TRBD2 (6 bases). Trimming took off 6 bases at V and 0 bases at J, with 15 bases between the two ends. The CDR3 is 14 residues long. The germline gives CDR1 SQVTM, CDR2 ANQGSEA. The CDR3 nucleotides are TGCAGCGTCCGGGAATGGGGGGTCTCCTACGAGCAGTACTTC. Encoded protein: CSVREWGVSYEQYF.

This clone has just a few counts. The chain is built from TRBV29-1 and TRBJ2-3, with 9 bases lining up with TRBD2. The CDR3 totals 15 residues. The germline V gene has CDR1 SQVTM and CDR2 ANQGSEA. With V trimmed by 6 bases and J by 0 bases, 7 bases remained unmatched. The CDR3 region has the DNA TGCAGCGTCCTTAGGACTAGCGTTAGCACAGATACGCAGTATTTT. It codes for CSVLRTSVSTDTQYF.